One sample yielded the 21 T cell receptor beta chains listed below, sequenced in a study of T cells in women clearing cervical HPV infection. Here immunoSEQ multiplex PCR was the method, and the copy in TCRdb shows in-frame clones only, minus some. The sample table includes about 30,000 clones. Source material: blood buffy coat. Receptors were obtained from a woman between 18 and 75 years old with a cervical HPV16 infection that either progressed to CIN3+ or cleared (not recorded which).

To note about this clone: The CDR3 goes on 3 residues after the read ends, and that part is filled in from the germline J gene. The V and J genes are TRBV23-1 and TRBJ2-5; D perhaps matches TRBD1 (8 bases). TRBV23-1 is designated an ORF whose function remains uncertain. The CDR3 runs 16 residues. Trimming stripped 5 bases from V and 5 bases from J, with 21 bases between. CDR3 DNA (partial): TGCGCCAGCAGTTTGATAGGACAGGGAGGGTGCGAGACC. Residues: CASSLIGQGGCET. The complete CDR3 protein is CASSLIGQGGCETQYF.

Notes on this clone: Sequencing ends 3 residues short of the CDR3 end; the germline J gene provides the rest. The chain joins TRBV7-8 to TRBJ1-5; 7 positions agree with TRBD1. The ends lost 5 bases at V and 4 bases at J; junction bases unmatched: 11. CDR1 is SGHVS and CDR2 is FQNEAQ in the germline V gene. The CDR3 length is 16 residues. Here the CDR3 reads CASSILEQGLNQPQHF. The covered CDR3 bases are TGTGCCAGCAGCATCCTCGAACAGGGGTTGAATCAGCCC.

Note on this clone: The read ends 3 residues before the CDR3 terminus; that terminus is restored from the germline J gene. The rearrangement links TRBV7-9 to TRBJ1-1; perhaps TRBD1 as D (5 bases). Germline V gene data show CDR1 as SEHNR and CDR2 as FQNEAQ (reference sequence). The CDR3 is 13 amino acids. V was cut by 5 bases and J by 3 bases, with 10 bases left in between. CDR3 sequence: CASSLRGDTEAFF. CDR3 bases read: TGTGCCAGCAGCCTTCGGGGGGACACTGAA. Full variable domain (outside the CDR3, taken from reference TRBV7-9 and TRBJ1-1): DTGVSQNPRHKITKRGQNVTFRCDPISEHNRLYWYRQTLGQGPEFLTYFQNEAQLEKSRLLSDRFSAERPKGSFSTLEIQRTEQGDSAMYLCASSLRGDTEAFFGQGTRLTVV.

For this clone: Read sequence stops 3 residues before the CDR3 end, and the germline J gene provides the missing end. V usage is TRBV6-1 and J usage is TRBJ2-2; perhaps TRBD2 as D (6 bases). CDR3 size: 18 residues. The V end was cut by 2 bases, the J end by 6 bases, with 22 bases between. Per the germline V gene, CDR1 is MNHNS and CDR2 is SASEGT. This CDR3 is CASSEIGGGLTPPGELFF. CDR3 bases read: TGTGCCAGCAGTGAAATAGGTGGAGGGTTGACCCCTCCCGGGGAG.

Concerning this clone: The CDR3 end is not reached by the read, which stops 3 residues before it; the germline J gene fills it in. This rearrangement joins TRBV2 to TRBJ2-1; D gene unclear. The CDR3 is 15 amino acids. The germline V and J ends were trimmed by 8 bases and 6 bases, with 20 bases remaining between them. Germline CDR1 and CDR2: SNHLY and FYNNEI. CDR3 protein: CASVTGPLGFNEQFF. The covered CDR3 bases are TGTGCCAGCGTTACCGGCCCCCTAGGATTCAATGAG. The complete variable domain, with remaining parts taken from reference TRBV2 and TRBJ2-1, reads EPEVTQTPSHQVTQMGQEVILRCVPISNHLYFYWYRQILGQKVEFLVSFYNNEISEKSEIFDDQFSVERPDGSNFTLKIRSTKLEDSAMYFCASVTGPLGFNEQFFGPGTRLTVL.

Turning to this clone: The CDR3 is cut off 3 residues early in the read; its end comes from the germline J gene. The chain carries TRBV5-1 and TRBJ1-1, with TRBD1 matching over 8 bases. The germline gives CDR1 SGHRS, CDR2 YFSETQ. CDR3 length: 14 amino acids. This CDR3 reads CASSLLDRDRGAFF. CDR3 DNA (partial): TGCGCCAGCAGCCTCCTGGACAGGGATCGGGGA.

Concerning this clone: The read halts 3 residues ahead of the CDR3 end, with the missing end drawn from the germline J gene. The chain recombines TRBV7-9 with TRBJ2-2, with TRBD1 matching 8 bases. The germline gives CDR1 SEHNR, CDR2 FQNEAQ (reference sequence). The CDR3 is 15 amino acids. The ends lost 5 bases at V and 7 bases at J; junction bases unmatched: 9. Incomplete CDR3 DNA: TGTGCCAGCAGCCTACCGGACAGGGTCGTCGGGGAG. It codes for CASSLPDRVVGE. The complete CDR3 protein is CASSLPDRVVGELFF.

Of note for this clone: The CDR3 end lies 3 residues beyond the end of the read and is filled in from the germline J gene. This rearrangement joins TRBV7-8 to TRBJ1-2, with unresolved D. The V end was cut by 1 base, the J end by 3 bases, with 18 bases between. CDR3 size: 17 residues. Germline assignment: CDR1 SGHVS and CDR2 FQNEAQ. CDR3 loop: CASSLVLGDIVDYGYTF. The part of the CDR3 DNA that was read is TGTGCCAGCAGCTTAGTATTAGGAGACATCGTGGACTATGGC.

CDR3 region: CSVVGGTSGYEQYF. CDR3 DNA (partial): TGCAGCGTTGTCGGCGGGACTAGCGGCTACGAG. V and J are TRBV29-1 and TRBJ2-7, with TRBD2 matching over 11 bases. Read sequence stops 3 residues before the CDR3 end, and the germline J gene provides the missing end. Germline values: CDR1 SQVTM, CDR2 ANQGSEA. The CDR3 extends over 14 amino acids. With 4 bases clipped from V and 3 bases from J, the junction kept 5 bases outside the gene matches.

CDR3 DNA (partial): TGTGCCAGCAGTGGACGACTAGCGGGAGTAACCCACCTCTTCTACGAG. Translation: CASSGRLAGVTHLFYE. The complete CDR3 reads CASSGRLAGVTHLFYEQYF. The chain carries TRBV2 and TRBJ2-7; 12 bases are shared with TRBD2. The missing CDR3 end, 3 residues past where the read stops, is filled in from the germline J gene. The CDR3 is 19 amino acids. The germline gives CDR1 SNHLY, CDR2 FYNNEI. V was pared by 4 bases and J by 3 bases, with 16 bases of the junction left unmatched.

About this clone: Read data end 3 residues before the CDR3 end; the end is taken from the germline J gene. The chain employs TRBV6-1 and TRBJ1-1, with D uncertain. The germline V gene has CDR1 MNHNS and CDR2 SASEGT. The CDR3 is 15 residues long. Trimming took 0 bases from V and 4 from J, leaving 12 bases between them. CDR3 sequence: CASSEAHRRVTEAFF. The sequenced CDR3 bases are TGTGCCAGCAGTGAAGCCCACCGGAGGGTCACTGAA.

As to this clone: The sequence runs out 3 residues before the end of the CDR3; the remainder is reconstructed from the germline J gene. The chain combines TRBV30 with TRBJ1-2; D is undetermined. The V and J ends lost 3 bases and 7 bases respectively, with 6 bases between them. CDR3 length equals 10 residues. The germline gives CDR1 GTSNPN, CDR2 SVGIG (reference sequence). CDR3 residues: CAWREGGYTF. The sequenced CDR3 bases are TGTGCCTGGAGGGAGGGTGGC. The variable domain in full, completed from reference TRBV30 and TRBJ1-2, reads SQTIHQWPATLVQPVGSPLSLECTVEGTSNPNLYWYRQAAGRGLQLLFYSVGIGQISSEVPQNLSASRPQDRQFILSSKKLLLSDSGFYLCAWREGGYTFGSGTRLTVV.

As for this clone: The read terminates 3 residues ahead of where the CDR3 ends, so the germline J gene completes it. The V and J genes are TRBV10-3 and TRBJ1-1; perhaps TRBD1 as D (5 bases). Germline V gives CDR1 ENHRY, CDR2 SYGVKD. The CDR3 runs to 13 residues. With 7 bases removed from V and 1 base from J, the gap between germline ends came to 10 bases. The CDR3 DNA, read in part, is TGTGCCATCAAGGAGACAGCGAACACTGAA. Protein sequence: CAIKETANTE. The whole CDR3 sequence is CAIKETANTEAFF.

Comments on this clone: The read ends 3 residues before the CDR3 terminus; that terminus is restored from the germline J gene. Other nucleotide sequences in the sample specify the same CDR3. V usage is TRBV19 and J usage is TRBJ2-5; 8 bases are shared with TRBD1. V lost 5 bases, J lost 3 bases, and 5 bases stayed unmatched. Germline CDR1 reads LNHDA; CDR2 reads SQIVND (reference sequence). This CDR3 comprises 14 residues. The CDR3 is CASSDQGAKETQYF. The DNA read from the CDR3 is TGTGCCAGTAGTGATCAGGGGGCGAAAGAGACC.

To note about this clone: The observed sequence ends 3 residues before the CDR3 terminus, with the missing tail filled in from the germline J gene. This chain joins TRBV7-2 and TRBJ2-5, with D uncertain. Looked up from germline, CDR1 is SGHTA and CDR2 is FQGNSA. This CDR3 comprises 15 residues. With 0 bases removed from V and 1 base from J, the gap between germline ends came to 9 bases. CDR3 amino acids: CASSLAGRSQETQYF. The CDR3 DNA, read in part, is TGTGCCAGCAGCTTAGCGGGCCGGTCCCAAGAGACC.

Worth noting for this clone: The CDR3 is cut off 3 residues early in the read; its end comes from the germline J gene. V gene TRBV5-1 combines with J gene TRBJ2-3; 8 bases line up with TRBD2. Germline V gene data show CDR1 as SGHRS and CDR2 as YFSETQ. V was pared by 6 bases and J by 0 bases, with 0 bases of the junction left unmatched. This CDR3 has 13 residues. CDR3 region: CASTSGSTDTQYF. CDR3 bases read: TGCGCCAGCACTAGCGGGAGCACAGATACG.

Incomplete CDR3 DNA: TGTGCCAGTAGGGGACAGGGTCGCAATGAG. Its protein product is CASRGQGRNE. The CDR3, in full, reads CASRGQGRNEQFF. The gene calls are TRBV19 and TRBJ2-1, with TRBD1 identical over 9 bases. The CDR3 end falls 3 residues outside the read, so it is completed with the germline J gene. This CDR3 region has 13 residues. Trimming at V came to 6 bases and at J to 6 bases, leaving 3 bases not matched to a gene. Germline CDR1 and CDR2: LNHDA and SQIVND (reference sequence).

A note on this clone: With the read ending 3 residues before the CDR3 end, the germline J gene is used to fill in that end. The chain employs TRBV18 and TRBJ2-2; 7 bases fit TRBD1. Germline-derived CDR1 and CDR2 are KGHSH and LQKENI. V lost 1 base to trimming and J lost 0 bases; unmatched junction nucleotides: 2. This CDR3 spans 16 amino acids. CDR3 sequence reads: CASSPQTGSNTGELFF. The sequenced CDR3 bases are TGTGCCAGCTCACCACAGACAGGGTCGAACACCGGGGAG.

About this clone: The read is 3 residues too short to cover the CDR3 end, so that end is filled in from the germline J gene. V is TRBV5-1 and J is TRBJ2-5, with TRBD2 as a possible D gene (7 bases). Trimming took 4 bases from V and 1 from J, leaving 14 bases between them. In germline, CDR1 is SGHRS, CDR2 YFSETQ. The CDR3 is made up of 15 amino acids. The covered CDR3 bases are TGCGCCAGCAGCACCGGACAGCGGGGCCAAGAGACC. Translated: CASSTGQRGQET. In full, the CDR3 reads CASSTGQRGQETQYF.

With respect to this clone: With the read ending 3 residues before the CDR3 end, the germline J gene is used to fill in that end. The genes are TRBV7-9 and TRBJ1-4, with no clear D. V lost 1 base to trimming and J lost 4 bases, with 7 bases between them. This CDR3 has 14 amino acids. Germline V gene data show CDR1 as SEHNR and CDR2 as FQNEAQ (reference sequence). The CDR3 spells CASSLGGINEKLFF. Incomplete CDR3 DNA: TGTGCCAGCAGCTTAGGCGGAATTAATGAAAAA.

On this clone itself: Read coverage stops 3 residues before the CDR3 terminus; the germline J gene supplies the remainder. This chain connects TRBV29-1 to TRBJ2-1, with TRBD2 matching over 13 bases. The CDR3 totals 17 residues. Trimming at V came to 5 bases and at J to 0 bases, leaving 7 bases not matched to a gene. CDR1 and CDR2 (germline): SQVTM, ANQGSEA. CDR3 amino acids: CSVKGTSGKSSYNEQFF. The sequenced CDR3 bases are TGCAGCGTTAAGGGGACTAGCGGGAAGAGCTCCTACAATGAG.